A selection of T cell receptor beta chains follows, all from one sample in a study of T cells after yellow fever vaccination. Each CDR3 protein gets one entry after TCRdb re-called the 5' RACE reads with MiXCR. Found here are some 500,000 distinct CDR3 sequences, roughly 13% of them singletons; the top ten hold over 11%. This specimen consisted of PBMCs, obtained on the day of the yellow fever booster vaccination. The receptors shown here come from a man aged 30-40 years who received the YFV17D yellow fever vaccine. Both conserved end residues are part of each CDR3. Each record gives: J gene, clone size, V gene, D gene, CDR3 protein, CDR3 DNA. D genes are given only for firm matches. Not all rows give a size; the values are once, few, many and, for expanded clones, a class.

>TRBJ2-7|-|TRBV4-1|-
CASSQDGTRKSSYEQYF
TGCGCCAGCAGCCAAGACGGGACCCGTAAAAGCTCCTACGAGCAGTACTTC
>TRBJ2-1|-|TRBV4-1|-
CASSQEELDEQFF
TGCGCCAGCAGCCAAGAAGAGCTCGATGAGCAGTTCTTC
>TRBJ2-2|many|TRBV19|-
CASSGLGGELFF
TGTGCCAGTAGTGGCCTAGGCGGGGAGCTGTTTTTT
>TRBJ2-7|-|TRBV18|TRBD2
CASSPPASGPYEQYF
TGTGCCAGCTCACCCCCGGCTAGCGGTCCTTACGAGCAGTACTTC
>TRBJ1-1|-|TRBV5-5|-
CASSPRIEQTGTEAFF
TGTGCCAGCAGCCCCCGAATTGAACAGACAGGCACTGAAGCTTTCTTT
>TRBJ2-1|-|TRBV6-2/TRBV6-3|TRBD2
CASSQLAVKFF
TGTGCCAGCAGCCAACTAGCGGTAAAGTTCTTC
>TRBJ1-4|-|TRBV4-1|-
CASSLVRSNEKLFF
TGCGCCAGCAGCCTGGTACGGTCCAACGAAAAACTGTTTTTT
>TRBJ2-3|-|TRBV10-3|TRBD1
CAIRGDRGTDTQYF
TGTGCCATCAGGGGGGACAGGGGCACAGATACGCAGTATTTT
>TRBJ1-5|-|TRBV20-1|TRBD1
CSARASSEGAQPQHF
TGCAGTGCTAGAGCGTCATCAGAGGGGGCCCAGCCCCAGCATTTT
>TRBJ1-1|few|TRBV19|TRBD1
CASRMGQLTEAFF
TGTGCCAGTAGGATGGGACAGCTGACTGAAGCTTTCTTT
>TRBJ2-3|few|TRBV7-9|-
CASSFLSTVGTDTQYF
TGTGCCAGCAGCTTCCTCTCAACCGTGGGCACAGATACGCAGTATTTT
>TRBJ2-7|-|TRBV6-2/TRBV6-3|-
CARHRQGATMDF
TGTGCCAGACACCGCCAAGGGGCTACGATGGACTTC
>TRBJ2-3|few|TRBV20-1|-
CSARDTGVGDTQYF
TGCAGTGCTAGAGATACGGGGGTGGGAGATACGCAGTATTTT
>TRBJ2-7|few|TRBV7-2|-
CASSLGSVGIDEQYF
TGTGCCAGCAGCTTAGGTTCGGTCGGGATAGACGAGCAGTACTTC
>TRBJ1-2|-|TRBV7-2|TRBD1
CASNERRGTNYGYTF
TGTGCCAGCAACGAGCGCAGGGGGACCAACTATGGCTACACCTTC
>TRBJ1-2|few|TRBV12-3/TRBV12-4|-
CASSPGLFGTGDYGYTF
TGTGCCAGCAGTCCTGGTTTATTCGGCACGGGTGACTATGGCTACACCTTC
>TRBJ2-1|-|TRBV25-1|TRBD2
CASSAPGLALYEQFF
TGTGCCAGCAGTGCTCCGGGACTAGCTTTATATGAGCAGTTCTTC
>TRBJ2-7|few|TRBV5-1|TRBD1
CASSDPGGEQYF
TGCGCCAGCAGCGATCCAGGGGGCGAGCAGTACTTC
>TRBJ1-2|-|TRBV21-1|-
CASSKAPRTGDSGYTF
TGTGCCAGCAGCAAAGCTCCACGGACAGGTGATTCGGGCTACACCTTC
>TRBJ1-1|few|TRBV7-9|-
CASSFGGRGTTEAFF
TGTGCCAGCAGCTTTGGGGGGCGGGGGACCACTGAAGCTTTCTTT
>TRBJ2-2|-|TRBV27|-
CASGSSRNTGELFF
TGTGCCAGCGGGAGTAGTAGGAACACCGGGGAGCTGTTTTTT
>TRBJ1-1|-|TRBV18|-
CASSPRQEGEAFF
TGTGCCAGCTCACCACGACAAGAGGGTGAAGCTTTCTTT
>TRBJ1-1|many|TRBV7-9|-
CASSLRGGDTEAFF
TGTGCCAGCAGCTTAAGGGGTGGGGACACTGAAGCTTTCTTT
>TRBJ2-1|-|TRBV28|TRBD2
CASSLVLAGGAYNEQFF
TGTGCCAGCAGTTTGGTGCTAGCGGGAGGGGCCTACAATGAGCAGTTCTTC
>TRBJ1-3|-|TRBV12-3/TRBV12-4|-
CASSFFGNTIYF
TGTGCCAGCAGTTTCTTCGGAAACACCATATATTTT
>TRBJ1-2|few|TRBV6-1|TRBD1
CASSEAGQHYGYTF
TGTGCCAGCAGTGAAGCGGGACAGCACTATGGCTACACCTTC
>TRBJ2-7|-|TRBV20-1|-
CSASATAFSYEQYF
TGCAGTGCTAGTGCTACAGCCTTTTCCTACGAGCAGTACTTC
>TRBJ2-5|few|TRBV29-1|TRBD2
CSVLWTSGKSQETQYF
TGCAGCGTTCTGTGGACTAGCGGGAAATCCCAAGAGACCCAGTACTTC
>TRBJ2-4|-|TRBV12-3/TRBV12-4|TRBD1
CASSVTGVTLYF
TGTGCCAGCAGTGTGACAGGGGTAACTTTGTACTTC
>TRBJ2-5|-|TRBV6-2/TRBV6-3|TRBD2
CASRASGRAETQYF
TGTGCCAGCAGGGCCAGCGGGAGGGCTGAGACCCAGTACTTC
>TRBJ2-7|few|TRBV13|-
CASSFRLVDEQYF
TGTGCCAGCAGCTTCAGACTAGTTGACGAGCAGTACTTC
>TRBJ2-7|few|TRBV28|TRBD2
CASSYPGLAFYEQYF
TGTGCCAGCAGTTACCCCGGACTAGCGTTCTACGAGCAGTACTTC
>TRBJ2-1|-|TRBV7-6|TRBD2
CASSLAGLAERSDEQFF
TGTGCCAGCAGCTTAGCGGGGCTAGCGGAAAGGAGCGATGAGCAGTTCTTC
>TRBJ2-7|-|TRBV2|-
CASLDGLEQYF
TGTGCCAGCCTGGATGGCCTCGAGCAGTACTTC
>TRBJ2-7|-|TRBV7-2|TRBD2
CASSFRGDEQYF
TGTGCCAGCAGCTTCCGGGGGGACGAGCAGTACTTC
>TRBJ1-2|few|TRBV5-6|TRBD1
CASSLTRTGGRRNYGYTF
TGTGCCAGCAGCCTCACTAGGACAGGGGGCCGGCGGAACTATGGCTACACCTTC
>TRBJ1-3|-|TRBV19|-
CATATGNTIYF
TGTGCCACAGCGACTGGAAACACCATATATTTT
>TRBJ2-4|few|TRBV20-1|-
CSAEPAGGGLQYF
TGCAGTGCCGAGCCGGCCGGAGGAGGCCTTCAGTACTTC
>TRBJ2-1|many|TRBV18|-
CASSPYGGNYNEQFF
TGTGCCAGCTCACCGTACGGGGGCAACTACAATGAGCAGTTCTTC
>TRBJ2-5|few|TRBV5-4|-
CASSPPDTQETQYF
TGTGCCAGCAGCCCGCCGGACACCCAAGAGACCCAGTACTTC
>TRBJ2-5|few|TRBV10-3|-
CAIRAGPQETQYF
TGTGCCATCAGAGCCGGACCCCAAGAGACCCAGTACTTC
>TRBJ2-1|-|TRBV7-2|TRBD1
CASRVLGQGNNEQFF
TGTGCCAGCAGGGTTCTGGGACAGGGGAACAATGAGCAGTTCTTC
>TRBJ1-6|few|TRBV6-7|-
CASSYSRLRFHSPLHF
TGTGCCAGCAGTTACTCGAGGCTAAGGTTTCATTCACCCCTCCACTTT
>TRBJ2-5|-|TRBV15|TRBD1
CATRGTGFGETQYF
TGTGCCACCAGGGGGACAGGGTTTGGAGAGACCCAGTACTTC
>TRBJ2-1|-|TRBV20-1|TRBD2
CSARDPAGRTSSYNEQFF
TGCAGTGCTAGAGATCCCGCCGGACGGACTAGCTCCTACAATGAGCAGTTCTTC
>TRBJ2-1|many|TRBV11-2|-
CASSLEGYNEQFF
TGTGCCAGCAGTTTAGAGGGATACAATGAGCAGTTCTTC
>TRBJ1-2|few|TRBV18|-
CASSPMPGHGRGYTF
TGTGCCAGCTCACCTATGCCGGGCCACGGTCGGGGCTACACCTTC
>TRBJ2-5|-|TRBV5-6|TRBD2
CASSFLAGRAETQYF
TGTGCCAGCAGCTTTTTAGCGGGAAGGGCAGAGACCCAGTACTTC
>TRBJ2-5|-|TRBV7-2|TRBD2
CASSGGERDRPGTQYF
TGTGCCAGCAGCGGAGGGGAGCGGGACCGTCCGGGGACCCAGTACTTC
>TRBJ2-3|-|TRBV20-1|TRBD2
CSVGPTSGSTDTQYF
TGCAGTGTTGGACCAACTAGCGGTTCCACAGATACGCAGTATTTT
>TRBJ2-7|few|TRBV5-1|-
CASSFTDRGDEQYF
TGCGCCAGCAGCTTCACGGACAGAGGGGACGAGCAGTACTTC
>TRBJ2-2|-|TRBV5-1|-
CASSVRTNTGELFF
TGCGCCAGCAGCGTACGGACGAACACCGGGGAGCTGTTTTTT
>TRBJ2-7|-|TRBV15|TRBD1
CATRGTGNDEQYF
TGTGCCACCAGGGGGACAGGGAACGACGAGCAGTACTTC
>TRBJ2-3|-|TRBV9|TRBD2
CASSVGAGWTDTQYF
TGTGCCAGCAGCGTAGGAGCGGGGTGGACAGATACGCAGTATTTT